Each of the 23 T cell receptor beta chains below was sequenced from the same sample in a study of blood T cell repertoires in COVID-19. Libraries were prepared by immunoSEQ multiplex PCR; TCRdb keeps only in-frame clonotypes and omits some of them. The data contain about 380,000 clones, more than 80% of them seen just once; the ten biggest clones take up roughly 1.2%. What was sequenced was peripheral blood. All receptors derive from a man aged 35 to 55 with acute or convalescent COVID-19.

This chain uses TRBV28 with TRBJ2-2; D not resolved. The germline gives CDR1 MDHEN, CDR2 SYDVKM. Between the trimmed V and J ends, which lost 7 bases and 6 bases, there was a span of 12 bases. The CDR3 consists of 13 residues. CDR3 nucleotides: TGTGCCAGCATTGGAGCAAATGCCGGGGAGCTGTTTTTT. It translates to CASIGANAGELFF.

The V gene is TRBV7-6, the J gene TRBJ2-1; D possibly corresponds to TRBD1 (5 bases). The ends were cut back, 0 bases at V and 8 bases at J, with 17 bases in the middle. There are 16 residues in the CDR3. From germline, CDR1 is SGHVS and CDR2 FNYEAQ. The chain's CDR3 is CASSLAQGSPQYEQFF. The CDR3 DNA reads TGTGCCAGCAGCTTAGCCCAGGGTTCCCCCCAATATGAGCAGTTCTTC. Combining the CDR3 with reference TRBV7-6 and TRBJ2-1 gives the whole variable domain GAGVSQSPRYKVTKRGQDVALRCDPISGHVSLYWYRQALGQGPEFLTYFNYEAQQDKSGLPNDRFSAERPEGSISTLTIQRTEQRDSAMYRCASSLAQGSPQYEQFFGPGTRLTVL.

The chain recombines TRBV4-2 with TRBJ1-4, with D tentatively TRBD1 (5 bases). The CDR3 has 14 residues. The germline gives CDR1 LGHNA, CDR2 YNFKEQ. V lost 3 bases and J 0 bases, leaving 5 bases between the germline ends. The CDR3 DNA follows: TGTGCCAGCAGCCAGACAGCAACTAATGAAAAACTGTTTTTT. The encoded protein is CASSQTATNEKLFF.

The chain has TRBV4-1 and TRBJ1-1; TRBD1 matches at 9 bases. Germline assignment: CDR1 MGHRA and CDR2 YSYEKL. J was trimmed by 5 bases and V by 3 bases; bases with no gene match: 7. The CDR3 extends over 15 amino acids. DNA of the CDR3: TGCGCCAGCAGCCAGCCGGGACAGGGATCGACTGAAGCTTTCTTT. It encodes CASSQPGQGSTEAFF.

The chain carries TRBV28 and TRBJ1-3, with D possibly matching TRBD1 (6 bases). V shed 3 bases and J shed 2 bases, with 8 bases lying between them. CDR1 MDHEN and CDR2 SYDVKM come from the germline V gene. The CDR3 contains 14 residues. The CDR3 coding sequence is TGTGCCAGCAGTTTGCGACAGGCTGGAAACACCATATATTTT. Protein: CASSLRQAGNTIYF.

The chain's CDR3 is CASSSRGPGWSSYNEQFF. For the CDR3, the DNA is TGTGCCAGCAGCTCGCGGGGCCCAGGATGGAGCTCCTACAATGAGCAGTTCTTC. The V gene is TRBV9, the J gene TRBJ2-1; D perhaps matches TRBD2 (6 bases). With 4 bases removed from V and 0 bases from J, the gap between germline ends came to 20 bases. Per the germline V gene, CDR1 is SGDLS and CDR2 is YYNGEE. The CDR3 sequence is 18 residues long.

J is TRBJ1-2 and V is TRBV5-6, with a weak D call TRBD1 (5 bases). Germline V CDR1 and CDR2: SGHDT, YYEEEE. The CDR3 has 12 residues. V gave up 4 bases and J gave up 8 bases, with 12 bases separating them. The CDR3, as DNA: TGTGCCAGCAGCGACGGGGACTTGGGCTACACCTTC. Amino acids: CASSDGDLGYTF.

The V call is TRBV11-1, the J call TRBJ2-1, with a possible D match to TRBD1 (5 bases). CDR1 and CDR2 (germline): SGHAT, FQDESV (reference sequence). Trimming removed 2 bases at V and 0 bases at J, with 8 bases between. This CDR3 spans 15 amino acids. The CDR3 DNA sequence: TGTGCCAGCAGCTTAACAGGCATCTCCTACAATGAGCAGTTCTTC. Translation: CASSLTGISYNEQFF.

V and J are TRBV18 and TRBJ2-2; TRBD1 matches at 7 bases. With V trimmed by 3 bases and J by 1 base, 5 bases remained unmatched. Germline CDR1 is KGHSH and CDR2 is LQKENI. The CDR3 runs 16 residues. The CDR3 reads CASSPATGMNTGELFF. CDR3 in DNA: TGTGCCAGCTCACCCGCGACAGGGATGAACACCGGGGAGCTGTTTTTT.

This rearrangement joins TRBV28 to TRBJ2-3; D is unclear. In germline, CDR1 is MDHEN, CDR2 SYDVKM. Trimming removed 3 bases at V and 5 bases at J, with 9 bases between. The CDR3 sequence is 13 residues long. CDR3: CASSFRLGDTQYF. CDR3 nucleotides: TGTGCCAGCAGTTTCCGTCTCGGAGATACGCAGTATTTT.

The genes are TRBV7-8 and TRBJ2-7, with 8 bases aligning to TRBD2. This CDR3 is 12 amino acids long. Germline V gives CDR1 SGHVS, CDR2 FQNEAQ. V gave up 5 bases and J gave up 9 bases; unmatched junction bases: 6. CDR3 amino acids: CASSPGGVWQYF. The DNA for the CDR3 is TGTGCCAGCAGCCCGGGGGGGGTCTGGCAGTACTTC.

The rearrangement links TRBV7-8 to TRBJ1-4; 12 bases match TRBD1. V was clipped by 3 bases and J by 1 base; unmatched bases: 3. This CDR3 is built from 17 residues. Germline assignment: CDR1 SGHVS and CDR2 FQNEAQ. The CDR3 loop is CASSLGQGAGTNEKLFF. The CDR3 nucleotides read TGTGCCAGCAGCTTGGGACAGGGGGCAGGAACTAATGAAAAACTGTTTTTT.

The chain is built from TRBV5-1 and TRBJ2-5; 9 bases align to TRBD1. The junction had 3 bases not matched to a gene; V was cut back by 0 bases and J by 3 bases. This CDR3 comprises 15 residues. From germline, CDR1 is SGHRS and CDR2 YFSETQ. In DNA, the CDR3 is TGCGCCAGCAGCTTGGGTACAGGGGGCGAAGAGACCCAGTACTTC. This translates into CASSLGTGGEETQYF.

The V call is TRBV5-6, the J call TRBJ2-7; 8 positions agree with TRBD1. CDR3 length: 17 amino acids. The V and J ends lost 4 bases and 1 base, in that order; junction bases with no gene match: 13. The germline V gene encodes CDR1 SGHDT and CDR2 YYEEEE. The CDR3 spells CASSHKHGTGRSYEQYF. The CDR3 DNA sequence: TGTGCCAGCAGCCACAAACACGGGACAGGACGATCCTACGAGCAGTACTTC.

The V and J genes are TRBV4-1 and TRBJ1-1; D unclear. V gave up 1 base and J gave up 2 bases, with 14 bases separating them. The CDR3 loop spans 16 amino acids. From germline, CDR1 is MGHRA and CDR2 YSYEKL. The CDR3 nucleotides are TGCGCCAGCAGCCAAGCCTTACTAGGTCCCAACACTGAAGCTTTCTTT. Translation gives CASSQALLGPNTEAFF.

J is TRBJ2-2 and V is TRBV30; D is possibly TRBD1 (5 bases). CDR3 length: 14 residues. CDR1 is GTSNPN and CDR2 is SVGIG in the germline V gene (reference sequence). Trimming cost V 3 bases and J 0 bases, with 8 bases left between them. The CDR3 here is CAWRTAPNTGELFF. The CDR3, as DNA: TGTGCCTGGAGGACAGCACCGAACACCGGGGAGCTGTTTTTT.

This sequence joins TRBV28 and TRBJ1-2; TRBD1 matches 9 bases. The CDR3 contains 15 residues. Trimming cost V 5 bases and J 7 bases; bases outside gene matches: 11. Looked up from germline, CDR1 is MDHEN and CDR2 is SYDVKM. Written as DNA, the CDR3 is TGTGCCAGCAGTGCCCCAGGACAGGGGAAGGTTGGCTACACCTTC. It codes for CASSAPGQGKVGYTF.

The rearrangement joins TRBV20-1 to TRBJ2-7; 7 nucleotides agree with TRBD2. Trimming removed 4 bases from V and 0 bases from J; junction bases left unmatched: 12. Germline-derived CDR1 and CDR2 are DFQATT and SNEGSKA (reference sequence). CDR3 length: 16 residues. CDR3 coding DNA: TGCAGTGCTATTGAAACCCTAGCGGAGAGCTCCTACGAGCAGTACTTC. Its protein is CSAIETLAESSYEQYF.

CDR3 in DNA: TGTGCCAGCAGTTGGGTAGGGGGGGATCAGCCCCAGCATTTT. As protein: CASSWVGGDQPQHF. The chain employs TRBV27 and TRBJ1-5; weak D call: TRBD1 (6 bases). Germline CDR1 and CDR2: MNHEY and SMNVEV (reference sequence). Trimming shortened V by 4 bases and J by 5 bases, and 12 bases separated the two germline ends. The CDR3 contains 14 residues.

The chain joins TRBV29-1 to TRBJ1-2, with 7 nucleotides matching TRBD1. In germline, CDR1 is SQVTM, CDR2 ANQGSEA. V dropped 3 bases and J dropped 8; count of bases not matched to a gene: 9. The CDR3 runs 13 residues. The CDR3 DNA is TGCAGCGTTGACCCCTCTGACAGGGTGGGCTACACCTTC. Protein product: CSVDPSDRVGYTF.

In this sample, this clone turned up once. The J gene is TRBJ2-3, the V gene TRBV6-4; TRBD2 agrees at 12 bases. CDR3 length: 15 amino acids. Per the germline V gene, CDR1 is MRHNA and CDR2 is SNTAGT. The V segment lost 6 bases and the J segment 6 bases; nucleotides outside the gene matches: 7. CDR3 amino acids: CASSPTSGSGDTQYF. The DNA for the CDR3 is TGTGCCAGCAGCCCGACTAGCGGGAGTGGCGATACGCAGTATTTT.

The chain carries TRBV28 and TRBJ2-7, with no clear D. The V end lost 7 bases, the J end lost 2 bases, and 12 bases lay between the germline ends. The CDR3 covers 13 residues. Germline loops: CDR1 MDHEN, CDR2 SYDVKM. Here the CDR3 reads CASMTRQTYEQYF. The DNA for the CDR3 is TGTGCCAGCATGACACGGCAGACCTACGAGCAGTACTTC.

In nucleotides, the CDR3 is TGCGCCAGCAGCCAAAGCCTAGCGGGGGGGTTCGATGAGCAGTTCTTC. Encoded protein: CASSQSLAGGFDEQFF. The chain employs TRBV4-3 and TRBJ2-1; 12 bases are shared with TRBD2. J gave up 8 bases and V 2 bases, and 7 bases lay outside the gene matches. CDR1 and CDR2 (germline): LGHNA, YSLEER. CDR3 length: 16 amino acids.